A single sample gave rise to the 8 T cell receptor beta chains below, sequenced in a study of blood T cell repertoires in COVID-19. Sequenced by immunoSEQ multiplex PCR; TCRdb stores in-frame clones only, minus some. There are tens of thousands of clones in the sample; 76% occur only once, and just under 15% lies in the top ten. The sequencing sample was made of peripheral blood. Source of these receptors: a man in his 60s with COVID-19, enrolled during active disease.

This clone was counted ten times or more. The chain couples TRBV18 to TRBJ1-2; 7 bases fit TRBD1. The CDR3 runs to 14 residues. Germline CDR1 KGHSH, CDR2 LQKENI. The junction had 6 bases not matched to a gene; V was cut back by 2 bases and J by 6 bases. For the CDR3, the DNA is TGTGCCAGCTCACCATTGGGACAGATTGATGGCTACACCTTC. Translation: CASSPLGQIDGYTF.

The rearrangement links TRBV11-2 to TRBJ1-6, with D hard to call. The V gene lost 2 bases and the J gene lost 9 bases, with 8 bases spanning the gap. The CDR3 loop spans 13 amino acids. The germline CDR1 and CDR2 sequences are SGHAT and FQNNGV. The CDR3 region is CASSLRVISPLHF. CDR3 bases: TGTGCCAGCAGCTTACGGGTAATTTCACCCCTCCACTTT. Full variable domain (remainder filled in from reference TRBV11-2 and TRBJ1-6): EAGVAQSPRYKIIEKRQSVAFWCNPISGHATLYWYQQILGQGPKLLIQFQNNGVVDDSQLPKDRFSAERLKGVDSTLKIQPAKLEDSAVYLCASSLRVISPLHFGNGTRLTVT.

This clone has just a few counts. The chain has TRBV27 and TRBJ2-2; the D is unclear. Germline V gene lookup returns CDR1 MNHEY and CDR2 SMNVEV (reference sequence). Deletions cut 5 bases from V and 9 bases from J, with 19 bases between. The CDR3 covers 15 residues. DNA for the CDR3: TGTGCCAGCAGTGGAGTTGAAGGAGTCCTCCGGGAGCTGTTTTTT. As protein: CASSGVEGVLRELFF.

This chain links TRBV10-1 with TRBJ2-3; tentatively, D is TRBD2 (6 bases). Trimming stripped 3 bases from V and 0 bases from J, with 10 bases between. The CDR3 consists of 15 residues. Germline CDR1 and CDR2: WNHNN and SYGVQD (reference sequence). This chain's CDR3 is CASSESGTSTDTQYF. The CDR3 DNA sequence: TGCGCCAGCAGTGAATCCGGGACTAGCACAGATACGCAGTATTTT.

The chain carries TRBV10-2 and TRBJ2-1; the match to TRBD2 covers 7 bases. Germline V CDR1 and CDR2: WSHSY, SAAADI. The CDR3 consists of 14 residues. J gave up 6 bases and V 3 bases, and 5 bases lay outside the gene matches. The DNA for the CDR3 is TGCGCCAGCAGTGAACGGGCGGGGGTCAATGAGCAGTTCTTC. This sequence encodes CASSERAGVNEQFF.

The V and J genes are TRBV11-2 and TRBJ2-7; D is possibly TRBD1 (6 bases). CDR1 and CDR2 from the germline V gene are SGHAT and FQNNGV. Between the trimmed V and J ends, which lost 9 bases and 2 bases, there was a span of 20 bases. The CDR3 extends over 15 amino acids. The CDR3 protein is CASWGWGQTTYEQYF. The CDR3 nucleotides read TGTGCCAGTTGGGGATGGGGACAAACAACCTACGAGCAGTACTTC. Using reference TRBV11-2 and TRBJ2-7 for the parts outside the CDR3, the full variable domain is EAGVAQSPRYKIIEKRQSVAFWCNPISGHATLYWYQQILGQGPKLLIQFQNNGVVDDSQLPKDRFSAERLKGVDSTLKIQPAKLEDSAVYLCASWGWGQTTYEQYFGPGTRLTVT.

The gene calls are TRBV29-1 and TRBJ2-7; 9 bases agree with TRBD1. This CDR3 spans 14 amino acids. V shed 6 bases, J shed 4 bases, and the junction held 10 bases outside the gene matches. Germline CDR1 is SQVTM and CDR2 is ANQGSEA. The CDR3 nucleotides are TGCAGCGTCCGTCCCGGGACAGGGAAATACGAGCAGTACTTC. Translated: CSVRPGTGKYEQYF.

The rearrangement uses TRBV29-1 and TRBJ1-2; D might be TRBD1 (5 bases). There are 16 residues in the CDR3. Germline V CDR1 and CDR2: SQVTM, ANQGSEA. V lost 7 bases to trimming and J lost 5 bases, with 26 bases between them. The CDR3 sequence is CSAEEGANFGRYGYTF. The CDR3 nucleotides read TGCAGCGCCGAAGAAGGGGCTAATTTTGGAAGATATGGCTACACCTTC.